These 6 T cell receptor beta chains were sequenced from one sample in a study of blood T cell repertoires in COVID-19. The data were produced by immunoSEQ multiplex PCR, yet TCRdb's version contains in-frame clones alone and is incomplete. This sample has about 68,000 clones, with 70% to 90% found just once. Sequencing was performed on peripheral blood. The receptors originated from a man at least 80 years old with COVID-19, enrolled during active disease.

The table lists this clone with a few counts. This sequence joins TRBV7-8 and TRBJ1-5; tentatively, D is TRBD1 (6 bases). Germline CDR1 and CDR2: SGHVS and FQNEAQ. This CDR3 spans 15 amino acids. The germline V and J ends were trimmed by 4 bases and 7 bases, with 17 bases remaining between them. CDR3 in amino acids: CASSSLYRAGQPQHF. The CDR3, as DNA: TGTGCCAGCAGCTCCTTATACAGGGCTGGGCAGCCCCAGCATTTT.

The V and J genes are TRBV21-1 and TRBJ2-2; the table's D call, TRBD1, was not checked against the DNA. TRBV21-1 is a pseudogene segment. The CDR3 loop spans 20 amino acids. CDR3 coding DNA: TGTGCCAGCAGCAAACGAACCCCACAGGGTAAAGGTTCGAACACCGGGGAGCTGTTTTTT. It specifies CASSKRTPQGKGSNTGELFF.

The sample holds one count of this clone. The gene calls are TRBV19 and TRBJ1-1, with 9 nucleotides matching TRBD1. V was clipped by 2 bases and J by 2 bases; unmatched bases: 9. Looked up from germline, CDR1 is LNHDA and CDR2 is SQIVND (reference sequence). This CDR3 spans 17 amino acids. Here the CDR3 DNA reads TGTGCCAGTAGTATAAGGGGACAGGGTCGGGGTAACACTGAAGCTTTCTTT. As protein: CASSIRGQGRGNTEAFF.

This clone came up once. This chain uses TRBV19 with TRBJ1-5, with TRBD1 matching 10 bases. Per the germline V gene, CDR1 is LNHDA and CDR2 is SQIVND (reference sequence). The V and J ends lost 8 bases and 6 bases, in that order; junction bases with no gene match: 13. The CDR3 has 16 amino acids. This CDR3 is CASLGTGATRGQPQHF. Written as DNA, the CDR3 is TGTGCCAGTCTCGGGACAGGGGCGACCCGCGGTCAGCCCCAGCATTTT.

The CDR3 is CASSPAFSDTQYF. DNA of the CDR3: TGTGCCAGTAGTCCAGCGTTCTCAGATACGCAGTATTTT. The chain is built from TRBV19 and TRBJ2-3; the D is unclear. V was clipped by 5 bases and J by 4 bases, with 10 bases between them. There are 13 residues in the CDR3. Germline loops: CDR1 LNHDA, CDR2 SQIVND (reference sequence).

The chain recombines TRBV4-2 with TRBJ2-7; 8 nucleotides agree with TRBD2. Germline loops: CDR1 LGHNA, CDR2 YNFKEQ. V was pared by 0 bases and J by 7 bases, with 23 bases of the junction left unmatched. CDR3 length equals 20 residues. CDR3 in amino acids: CASSQDRSSQRGNSGGEQYF. DNA for the CDR3: TGTGCCAGCAGCCAAGATCGATCGAGCCAGCGGGGGAACTCGGGAGGAGAGCAGTACTTC.